These 15 T cell receptor beta chains share one sample of origin, sequenced in a study of radiotherapy plus CTLA-4 blockade in lung cancer. This table comes from immunoSEQ multiplex PCR, and its TCRdb copy is limited to in-frame clones, with some not included. Counted here are about 83,000 clones, 78% occurring once; the ten biggest clones make up 3.5% to 4.5%. The sample in question was peripheral blood, obtained from a patient treated with radiotherapy plus ipilimumab. Receptors were obtained from a human donor with non-small cell lung cancer who had a partial response to radiotherapy plus ipilimumab. Some clones in this sample may be carry-over from other donors' samples.

This clone occurred once. The V gene is TRBV30, the J gene TRBJ2-3; D gene unclear. The CDR3 is 11 residues long. Trimming pared 3 bases from V and 4 bases from J, leaving 5 bases between. Germline V CDR1 and CDR2: GTSNPN, SVGIG (reference sequence). The CDR3 region has the DNA TGTGCCTGGAGCACGGCAGATACGCAGTATTTT. Translation gives CAWSTADTQYF.

The V and J genes are TRBV28 and TRBJ2-2; D gene ambiguous. Germline lookup yields CDR1 MDHEN and CDR2 SYDVKM. The CDR3 loop spans 14 amino acids. Trimming removed 3 bases at V and 1 base at J, with 6 bases between. The DNA for the CDR3 is TGTGCCAGCAGTTTTCCCGGGAACACCGGGGAGCTGTTTTTT. Protein: CASSFPGNTGELFF.

The chain combines TRBV7-2 with TRBJ2-7; 7 bases line up with TRBD2. From germline, CDR1 is SGHTA and CDR2 FQGNSA. The CDR3 consists of 14 residues. Trimming removed 2 bases from V and 3 bases from J; junction bases left unmatched: 4. The CDR3 protein is CASSLRDYYYEQYF. The CDR3 region has the DNA TGTGCCAGCAGCTTAAGGGACTATTACTACGAGCAGTACTTC.

The chain recombines TRBV28 with TRBJ2-7; 7 positions match TRBD2. Germline V gives CDR1 MDHEN, CDR2 SYDVKM. Germline trimming cut 6 bases from V and 3 bases from J; bases unmatched to any gene: 5. CDR3 length: 13 residues. The CDR3, as DNA: TGTGCCAGCAGGGGGGGGTTAGGCTACGAGCAGTACTTC. Amino acids: CASRGGLGYEQYF.

The table lists this clone with a count of one. The chain uses TRBV15 and TRBJ2-3; tentatively, D is TRBD2 (6 bases). Trimming took 1 base from V and 6 from J, leaving 20 bases between them. The CDR3 is 17 residues long. Per the germline V gene, CDR1 is LNHNV and CDR2 is YYDKDF (reference sequence). The CDR3 DNA reads as TGTGCCACCAGCAGAGGTCGGCTCAGGGCGGGGAAGGATACGCAGTATTTT. It specifies CATSRGRLRAGKDTQYF. Complete variable domain (other parts from reference TRBV15 and TRBJ2-3): DAMVIQNPRYQVTQFGKPVTLSCSQTLNHNVMYWYQQKSSQAPKLLFHYYDKDFNNEADTPDNFQSRRPNTSFCFLDIRSPGLGDTAMYLCATSRGRLRAGKDTQYFGPGTRLTVL.

This chain connects TRBV19 to TRBJ2-2; D gene unclear. CDR3 size: 15 residues. Germline CDR1 and CDR2: LNHDA and SQIVND (reference sequence). V dropped 3 bases and J dropped 5 bases, with 13 bases sitting between them. The CDR3 DNA sequence: TGTGCCAGTAGTATCTTGATTGGGCGAACCGGGGAGCTGTTTTTT. Translation gives CASSILIGRTGELFF.

This chain uses TRBV5-5 with TRBJ1-4; TRBD1 matches at 9 bases. This CDR3 is built from 18 residues. The junction had 10 bases not matched to a gene; V was cut back by 4 bases and J by 0 bases. Germline lookup yields CDR1 SGHKS and CDR2 YYEKEE (reference sequence). CDR3 sequence (DNA): TGTGCCAGCAGCGGAACCGGGACAGGGTCCCCAACTAATGAAAAACTGTTTTTT. Its protein product is CASSGTGTGSPTNEKLFF.

V and J are TRBV5-4 and TRBJ2-1, with 9 bases identical to TRBD2. With 1 base clipped from V and 0 bases from J, the junction kept 2 bases outside the gene matches. The V gene's germline CDR1 is SGHNT and CDR2 YYREEE (reference sequence). The CDR3 is made up of 16 amino acids. This CDR3 reads CASSLLSGSSYNEQFF. In DNA form, the CDR3 reads TGTGCCAGCAGCTTGCTTAGCGGGAGCTCCTACAATGAGCAGTTCTTC.

The chain recombines TRBV7-8 with TRBJ2-3; 7 bases match TRBD1. The CDR3 length is 15 residues. Germline trimming cut 4 bases from V and 4 bases from J; bases unmatched to any gene: 8. Germline V gene lookup returns CDR1 SGHVS and CDR2 FQNEAQ. The CDR3 DNA reads TGTGCCAGCAGCTGGACCGGGACAGCCCCAGATACGCAGTATTTT. Translation: CASSWTGTAPDTQYF.

The chain combines TRBV5-6 with TRBJ2-2; D possibly corresponds to TRBD1 (6 bases). The germline V and J ends were trimmed by 0 bases and 4 bases, with 13 bases remaining between them. This CDR3 region has 16 residues. CDR1 and CDR2 from the germline V gene are SGHDT and YYEEEE. The CDR3 here is CASSLGLGASTGELFF. The CDR3 DNA reads TGTGCCAGCAGCTTGGGGCTGGGGGCGAGCACCGGGGAGCTGTTTTTT.

The chain is built from TRBV11-2 and TRBJ2-2, with D unclear. Germline V CDR1 and CDR2: SGHAT, FQNNGV. Between the trimmed V and J ends, which lost 4 bases and 7 bases, there was a span of 10 bases. This CDR3 has 13 residues. As DNA, the CDR3 is TGTGCCAGCAGCTCGGTGCGTCACGGGGAGCTGTTTTTT. Residues: CASSSVRHGELFF.

This chain connects TRBV4-2 to TRBJ2-5; the match to TRBD2 covers 12 bases. Trimming at V came to 0 bases and at J to 4 bases, leaving 15 bases not matched to a gene. Looked up from germline, CDR1 is LGHNA and CDR2 is YNFKEQ. This CDR3 is 20 amino acids long. The CDR3 sequence is CASSQDNSPETSGGSETQYF. DNA of the CDR3: TGTGCCAGCAGCCAAGATAATTCCCCCGAGACTAGCGGGGGTTCAGAGACCCAGTACTTC.

The chain uses TRBV7-9 and TRBJ1-4; D possibly corresponds to TRBD1 (5 bases). CDR1 is SEHNR and CDR2 is FQNEAQ in the germline V gene (reference sequence). The CDR3 sequence is 15 residues long. V dropped 1 base and J dropped 10 bases, with 16 bases sitting between them. CDR3 bases: TGTGCCAGCAGCTTAGAGTGGGGCCGGTCGGGAAAACTGTTTTTT. This sequence encodes CASSLEWGRSGKLFF.

The rearrangement uses TRBV28 and TRBJ2-7; the match to TRBD2 covers 11 bases. Trimming at V came to 5 bases and at J to 2 bases, leaving 8 bases not matched to a gene. The CDR3 runs to 16 residues. Germline CDR1 MDHEN, CDR2 SYDVKM. The CDR3 DNA sequence: TGTGCCAGCAGTCCAGGTATACTAGCGGGGGCCTACGAGCAGTACTTC. This codes for CASSPGILAGAYEQYF.

This clone was seen a single time. J is TRBJ2-7 and V is TRBV7-9, with D possibly matching TRBD2 (5 bases). Trimming left V 5 bases short and J 3 bases short, with 14 bases between. This CDR3 is 14 amino acids long. CDR1 SEHNR and CDR2 FQNEAQ come from the germline V gene (reference sequence). CDR3 sequence reads: CASSPGREVYEQYF. The CDR3 DNA sequence: TGTGCCAGCAGCCCGGGCCGGGAAGTCTACGAGCAGTACTTC.